This T cell receptor (beta chain) appears in the sequencing data of a study of control samples from healthy donors and cancer patients. The ends lost 3 bases at V and 5 bases at J; junction bases unmatched: 7. The V gene's germline CDR1 is SEHNR and CDR2 FQNEAQ (reference sequence). This CDR3 spans 15 amino acids. Using immunoSEQ multiplex PCR, the repertoire was profiled, and TCRdb retains in-frame clones only, with some absent. This sample carries 77,000 or so clones, roughly 91% of them seen once, and the ten largest clones take 15% to 18%. This chain links TRBV7-9 with TRBJ2-5; TRBD1 matches at 9 bases. The sequenced material came from blood. The receptor was derived from a man aged 25-45 years in good health. Here the CDR3 reads CASSFPGQGGETQYF. As DNA, the CDR3 is TGTGCCAGCAGCTTTCCGGGACAGGGCGGGGAGACCCAGTACTTC.